The present T cell receptor (beta chain) was sequenced within a study of regulatory T cells in long-lasting Graves disease. The germline CDR1 and CDR2 sequences are MNHNS and SASEGT. This CDR3 is built from 14 residues. Trimming stripped 6 bases from V and 6 bases from J, with 18 bases between. Many counts were recorded for this clonotype. Documented time point: newly diagnosed GD, antithyroid drugs for less than 3 months. PBMC RNA served as the TCR library source. Building the TCR beta libraries relied on iRepertoire HTBI primers, and CDR3 regions underwent Arm-PCR. Via MiXCR, TCRdb re-called the multiplex PCR reads, giving one row per CDR3 protein. In the table there are 550,000 to 600,000 distinct CDR3 sequences, approximately 16% of which are singletons. In addition, the sample was reused for a study of T cells in Graves' hyperthyroidism and ophthalmopathy.

The clonotype was recovered from a man younger than 30 with Graves disease. Sequenced material: peripheral blood mononuclear cells (PBMCs), taken at new diagnosis, from a patient treated with antithyroid drugs. The chain recombines TRBV6-1 with TRBJ2-7; a weak D match, TRBD2 (5 bases). The CDR3 DNA sequence: TGTGCCAGCAGGACGGGGAATTCCCCGGGCGAGCAGTACTTC. Protein sequence: CASRTGNSPGEQYF.